Included here is one T cell receptor beta chain sequence, with context. This sample stems from a study of blood T cell repertoires in COVID-19. As for the study in general: The study drew acute and convalescent COVID-19 samples from the United States, Italy and Spain. The cDNA or gDNA used as material had been derived from T cells, B-cell-depleted T cells, or PBMCs.

Assay: immunoSEQ multiplex PCR; the TCRdb copy retains only in-frame clones and omits some. The table shows around 240,000 clones, with roughly 82% occurring only once. Germline V gene sequence: CDR1 MNHEY, CDR2 SVGAGI. CDR3 size: 16 residues. The germline V and J ends were trimmed by 0 bases and 3 bases, with 12 bases remaining between them. The specimen was peripheral blood. This receptor was identified in a woman in her forties who had recovered from COVID-19. The rearrangement joins TRBV6-5 to TRBJ1-3; possibly TRBD1 for D (6 bases). The CDR3 DNA reads TGTGCCAGCAGTTACTCGTACAGGGTTGTTGGAAACACCATATATTTT. Residues: CASSYSYRVVGNTIYF.